This record looks at one TCR beta chain sequence and its context. This clonotype was seen a few times. What this receptor recognizes is not known. Base qualities are not provided; no much larger clone lies one nucleotide away. The sample belongs to a study of blood T cells in healthy people across ages (dated by TCRdb to about 2015). Looking at the study overall: In model experiments, template switching captured roughly one uniquely barcoded TCR beta cDNA molecule for every two T cells. Donors were grouped into four age groups: young (average 16 years), middle-aged (over 35), aged (roughly 67) and long-lived (82). The study measured age-related changes in TCR beta repertoire diversity using deep sequencing normalized with unique cDNA molecular identifiers. To avoid experimental bias, donors of different ages were spread randomly across the sequencing lanes. The study analyzed two additional independent replicas of 1 million unique cDNA reads from the same blood draw for two donors, one aged 18 to 30 and one aged 80 or older.

Overall study results and their limits: Estimates of total diversity from one million sequenced T cells were regarded as lower bounds and underestimates. Donor CMV infection status was unknown, potentially confounding age-related changes in expanded clonotypes. Since profiling was done on bulk unsorted PBMCs, naive and antigen-experienced compartments could not be conclusively compared. Observed TCR beta diversity correlated strongly with the percentage of naive T cells measured by flow cytometry. As age increased, observed TCR beta diversity per million T cells dropped in a roughly linear way, and a significant reduction was already evident by age about 40. The long-lived group showed more naive CD4+ T cells, fewer expanded clones and increased TCR diversity than the aged group, suggesting age selection.

Library prep was done by 5' RACE. Sequencing used an Illumina HiSeq 2500. The second PCR ran for about 6 to 12 cycles and used a J-beta primer mix along with a sample-barcoded 5' primer. Each TCR beta cDNA molecule received a unique molecular identifier from a template-switch 5' adaptor carrying 12 random nucleotides. Each sample yielded at least 2.5 million CDR3-containing paired-end reads. All of the RNA was converted into first-strand cDNA using the Mint cDNA synthesis kit, with a TRBC-specific oligonucleotide serving as the primer. Following uracil-DNA glycosylase treatment, a first 18-cycle PCR with universal primers M1SS and BC2_uni_R was performed on all cDNA. As for the authors' bioinformatics: Normalization of each sample was performed by random selection of 1 million high-quality reads, each carrying a distinct molecular identifier. Reads sharing molecular identifiers were discarded rather than binned into consensus sequences. CDR3 identification, clonotype clustering and error correction used MiTCR with a Q25 quality threshold and the strictest error-elimination algorithm. A nonparametric unseen species model with Euler transformation was used to estimate lower-bound total TCR beta diversity. The public reads were reprocessed in TCRdb via fastp at Q25 and MiXCR, keeping in-frame beta chains. Under each unique CDR3 protein, matching rows form one entry showing the most common genes and DNA. The V and J calls, along with clone size, are taken from TCRdb and not from the paper's own processing. In this sample the table shows about 1 million distinct CDR3 sequences, under 55% of which occur a single time. The top ten hold approximately 20% of the sample.

From cysteine to phenylalanine, the CDR3 is 12 amino acids long. Only the CDR3 DNA is retained, 36 bases long and in frame from the first base. Between the V and J ends, shortened by 3 bases and 14 bases respectively, the junction contains 17 bases. CDR1 and CDR2 are read off the germline V gene (reference sequence) as DFQATT and SNEGSKA. The roughly 39 donors, aged about 6 to 100 years, were systemically healthy Caucasian individuals from Russia. Each donor gave approximately 9.3 milliliters of peripheral blood, collected into EDTA-treated Vacutainer tubes. PBMCs were isolated by Ficoll-Paque density-gradient centrifugation, with at least 7 million obtained per sample. Trizol reagent was used to extract total RNA from the PBMCs, yielding at least 5.5 micrograms per sample. For every donor, flow cytometry on a PBMC aliquot measured the percentage of naive CD45RAhigh/CD27high T cells.

This clonotype was sampled from a woman aged 60-75 years in good health. The chain couples TRBV20-1 to TRBJ2-1; too little of a D gene remains to name it. Input material: blood. The CDR3 in this case is CSASLSEVVEFF. The nucleotide sequence is TGCAGTGCTAGTTTGTCCGAGGTCGTGGAGTTCTTC.